This is a list of T cell receptor beta chains from one sample in a study of molecular identifiers for immune sequencing clone quantification. TCRdb reprocessed the PCR reads with MiXCR, giving one entry per CDR3 protein. This table has about 65,000 distinct CDR3 sequences, under 20% appearing once. The material sequenced was naive CD8+ T cells from blood, with Jurkat cell RNA spiked in. The receptors come from a human donor in good health. Some libraries in this study had Jurkat cell RNA spiked in. CDR3s include the opening cysteine and the closing phenylalanine or tryptophan. D genes are given only for firm matches. For some rows the clone size is stated as once, few or many, or as a class when expanded; others skip it.

abundance | j_gene | v_gene | d_gene | CDR3aa | CDR3nt
- | TRBJ2-1 | TRBV11-2 | - | CASSLVGTINEQFF | TGTGCCAGCAGCTTAGTAGGTACCATCAATGAGCAGTTCTTC
many | TRBJ1-4 | TRBV5-1 | - | CASSSWAPNEKLFF | TGCGCCAGCAGCTCGTGGGCCCCTAATGAAAAACTGTTTTTT
many | TRBJ2-2 | TRBV4-3 | - | CASSQTADDDTGELFF | TGCGCCAGCAGCCAGACAGCGGACGACGACACCGGGGAGCTGTTTTTT
- | TRBJ1-1 | TRBV9 | - | CASSVWGNTEAFF | TGTGCCAGCAGCGTTTGGGGGAACACTGAAGCTTTCTTT
- | TRBJ2-1 | TRBV29-1 | TRBD2 | CSVEEREVYNEQFF | TGCAGCGTGGAGGAGCGGGAGGTCTACAATGAGCAGTTCTTC
many | TRBJ2-7 | TRBV11-2 | TRBD1 | CASSFGTEYEQYF | TGTGCCAGCAGCTTCGGGACAGAATACGAGCAGTACTTC
many | TRBJ1-5 | TRBV10-3 | - | CAIRDPRGNQPQHF | TGTGCCATCAGGGATCCTCGGGGCAATCAGCCCCAGCATTTT
many | TRBJ2-7 | TRBV28 | - | CASSLLQGHEQYF | TGTGCCAGCAGTTTACTACAGGGACACGAGCAGTACTTC
medium-sized | TRBJ2-5 | TRBV23-1 | TRBD1 | CASSQSWDRGQETQYF | TGCGCCAGCAGTCAATCGTGGGACAGGGGGCAAGAGACCCAGTACTTC
- | TRBJ1-4 | TRBV6-5 | - | CASSRTGAENEKLFF | TGCGCCAGCAGCCGAACCGGGGCGGAGAATGAAAAACTGTTTTTT
many | TRBJ2-3 | TRBV2 | TRBD2 | CASSEVGAGVGTDTQYF | TGTGCCAGCAGTGAAGTGGGAGCGGGAGTCGGCACAGATACGCAGTATTTT
- | TRBJ2-1 | TRBV7-6 | - | CASSNGQEQFF | TGTGCCAGCAGCAACGGTCAAGAGCAGTTCTTC
- | TRBJ2-1 | TRBV27 | - | CASSQRDLAYNEQFF | TGTGCCAGCAGTCAAAGAGACTTAGCGTACAATGAGCAGTTCTTC
many | TRBJ2-3 | TRBV12-3/TRBV12-4 | TRBD2 | CASRYTSGSADTQYF | TGTGCCAGCAGATATACTAGCGGGAGTGCAGATACGCAGTATTTT
many | TRBJ1-1 | TRBV6-5 | - | CASSYSIGGNTEAFF | TGTGCCAGCAGTTACTCGATCGGGGGTAACACTGAAGCTTTCTTT
many | TRBJ2-3 | TRBV2 | TRBD2 | CASSEVLTSGGTDTQYF | TGTGCCAGCAGTGAAGTCCTTACTAGCGGGGGCACAGATACGCAGTATTTT
many | TRBJ2-1 | TRBV27 | - | CASSLTSGAPNEQFF | TGTGCCAGCAGTCTCACTAGTGGGGCCCCCAATGAGCAGTTCTTC
- | TRBJ1-1 | TRBV4-1 | - | CASSQGTSLGSTEAFF | TGCGCCAGCAGCCAAGGGACCAGCTTAGGGAGCACTGAAGCTTTCTTT
many | TRBJ2-7 | TRBV7-2 | TRBD2 | CASSKGLAGGWYEQYF | TGTGCCAGCAGCAAAGGACTAGCGGGAGGGTGGTACGAGCAGTACTTC
many | TRBJ2-7 | TRBV20-1 | TRBD2 | CSARDYDTSGTIYEQYF | TGCAGTGCTAGAGATTACGATACTAGCGGGACTATCTACGAGCAGTACTTC
many | TRBJ1-1 | TRBV11-3 | - | CASSLPPRKMNTEAFF | TGTGCCAGCAGCTTACCCCCCCGAAAGATGAACACTGAAGCTTTCTTT
many | TRBJ2-3 | TRBV19 | - | CASTGSYGFLDTQYF | TGTGCCAGTACCGGCTCTTACGGCTTCTTGGATACGCAGTATTTT
- | TRBJ2-7 | TRBV19 | - | CASSIVGYEQYF | TGTGCCAGTAGTATTGTGGGGTACGAGCAGTACTTC
many | TRBJ2-7 | TRBV7-9 | - | CASSSTNGRLYEQYF | TGTGCCAGCAGCTCGACGAACGGACGACTCTACGAGCAGTACTTC
few | TRBJ2-3 | TRBV12-3/TRBV12-4 | - | CASSLVVDTQYF | TGTGCCAGCAGTTTAGTGGTAGATACGCAGTATTTT
few | TRBJ2-1 | TRBV20-1 | TRBD2 | CSAPGLAEFNEQFF | TGCAGTGCCCCTGGACTAGCTGAGTTCAATGAGCAGTTCTTC
many | TRBJ2-7 | TRBV2 | TRBD2 | CARLAGGLVEQYF | TGTGCCAGACTAGCGGGAGGGTTGGTCGAGCAGTACTTC
few | TRBJ1-1 | TRBV15 | - | CATSGDYSDEAFF | TGTGCCACCAGCGGAGACTATTCGGATGAAGCTTTCTTT
few | TRBJ2-7 | TRBV5-1 | - | CASSLGQYYEQYF | TGCGCCAGCAGCTTGGGACAGTACTACGAGCAGTACTTC
few | TRBJ2-4 | TRBV2 | TRBD1 | CASSEGTGSKNIQYF | TGTGCCAGCAGTGAAGGGACAGGGAGCAAAAACATTCAGTACTTC
many | TRBJ2-7 | TRBV27 | - | CATSRGQPYEQYF | TGTGCCACCTCCAGAGGACAGCCCTACGAGCAGTACTTC
few | TRBJ1-1 | TRBV27 | - | CASKASGLKNTEAFF | TGTGCCAGCAAAGCCTCGGGACTAAAGAACACTGAAGCTTTCTTT
many | TRBJ2-7 | TRBV29-1 | - | CSVEDLAGVEQYF | TGCAGCGTTGAAGATTTGGCAGGGGTTGAGCAGTACTTC
many | TRBJ2-7 | TRBV27 | - | CASSPVGSGYEQYF | TGTGCCAGCAGCCCTGTGGGAAGCGGCTACGAGCAGTACTTC
- | TRBJ2-7 | TRBV20-1 | - | CSARAMVTGYEQYF | TGCAGTGCTAGAGCTATGGTTACCGGCTACGAGCAGTACTTC
many | TRBJ2-7 | TRBV29-1 | - | CSVGPGPYYEQYF | TGCAGCGTTGGGCCGGGCCCTTATTACGAGCAGTACTTC
- | TRBJ2-1 | TRBV30 | TRBD2 | CAWGTRGLHKEQFF | TGTGCCTGGGGGACTAGGGGACTCCACAAGGAGCAGTTCTTC
many | TRBJ2-1 | TRBV19 | - | CASSDYSYNEQFF | TGTGCCAGTAGCGACTATTCCTACAATGAGCAGTTCTTC
many | TRBJ2-6 | TRBV19 | - | CASSVRGNPYSGANVLTF | TGTGCCAGTAGTGTCAGAGGTAATCCCTACTCTGGGGCCAACGTCCTGACTTTC
many | TRBJ1-5 | TRBV25-1 | - | CASSEYGGNQPQHF | TGTGCCAGCAGTGAATATGGGGGTAATCAGCCCCAGCATTTT
- | TRBJ2-7 | TRBV19 | - | CASSTLYEQYF | TGTGCCAGTAGTACGTTATACGAGCAGTACTTC
few | TRBJ2-7 | TRBV27 | - | CASSYGGSPYEQYF | TGTGCCAGCAGTTATGGGGGTAGCCCCTACGAGCAGTACTTC
many | TRBJ2-1 | TRBV7-9 | - | CASSLEAVSYNEQFF | TGTGCCAGCAGCTTAGAAGCGGTGTCCTACAATGAGCAGTTCTTC
few | TRBJ2-3 | TRBV13 | TRBD1 | CASSLARTGDADTQYF | TGTGCCAGCAGCTTAGCGCGGACAGGGGATGCAGATACGCAGTATTTT
- | TRBJ2-2 | TRBV12-3/TRBV12-4 | TRBD2 | CASSSGAGGPAGELFF | TGTGCCAGCAGTTCCGGGGCGGGAGGGCCAGCCGGGGAGCTGTTTTTT
many | TRBJ2-2 | TRBV4-3 | TRBD2 | CASSQDLVAGEHTGELFF | TGCGCCAGCAGCCAAGATCTTGTAGCGGGAGAGCACACCGGGGAGCTGTTTTTT
many | TRBJ2-7 | TRBV10-3 | - | CAATGDPSYEQYF | TGTGCCGCGACCGGGGACCCTTCCTACGAGCAGTACTTC
many | TRBJ2-1 | TRBV7-2 | TRBD2 | CASSFSGGPYEQFF | TGTGCCAGCAGCTTTTCGGGAGGGCCCTATGAGCAGTTCTTC
- | TRBJ1-2 | TRBV6-5 | - | CASSSYRVDGYTF | TGTGCCAGCAGTTCCTACAGGGTGGATGGCTACACCTTC
many | TRBJ1-2 | TRBV27 | - | CASSLTVNYGYTF | TGTGCCAGCAGTTTAACAGTTAACTATGGCTACACCTTC
few | TRBJ2-1 | TRBV14 | TRBD2 | CASSLGLARFF | TGTGCCAGCAGCCTAGGACTAGCGCGGTTCTTC
many | TRBJ2-7 | TRBV28 | - | CASSLYTTRGEPYEQYF | TGTGCCAGCAGTTTATATACGACCCGTGGGGAGCCCTACGAGCAGTACTTC
many | TRBJ2-2 | TRBV29-1 | TRBD1 | CSFSGTGFTGELFF | TGCAGCTTCTCCGGGACAGGGTTTACCGGGGAGCTGTTTTTT
- | TRBJ2-7 | TRBV15 | TRBD2 | CATSRVWASGTDEQYF | TGTGCCACCAGCAGAGTTTGGGCTAGCGGGACCGACGAGCAGTACTTC
many | TRBJ1-1 | TRBV27 | - | CASSFFGQKETEAFF | TGTGCCAGCAGTTTTTTTGGACAGAAAGAAACTGAAGCTTTCTTT
many | TRBJ2-2 | TRBV7-6 | TRBD2 | CASSLAGGVPGELFF | TGTGCCAGCAGCTTAGCGGGAGGGGTACCCGGGGAGCTGTTTTTT